This T cell receptor beta chain was sequenced for a study of PD-1 blockade in classical Hodgkin lymphoma. Every patient relapsed after autologous stem cell transplantation, and brentuximab vedotin exposure varied. Under best response, outcomes were complete response, partial response or progressive disease. General observations from the study: TCR diversity at baseline was reported to be reduced in newly diagnosed patients relative to healthy donors. The drivers behind the repertoire differences, possibly disease activity or prior therapy, remain undefined. A significant rise in TCR diversity by C4D1 was seen for CD4+ but not CD8+ cells.

This table comes from immunoSEQ multiplex PCR, and its TCRdb copy is limited to in-frame clones, with some not included. The table records about 36,000 clones, roughly three quarters of them present only once. On this clone: Its antigen is undetermined. One end of the junction fails to match germline, which may point to a read error.

CDR3 length equals 10 residues. The germline V gene encodes CDR1 MNHNS and CDR2 SASEGT. This chain connects TRBV6-1 to TRBJ2-5; D is uncertain. The receptor comes from a human donor with classical Hodgkin lymphoma. Sequenced here: peripheral blood mononuclear cells (PBMCs), sampled before the second cycle of nivolumab. The CDR3 loop reads CASIEETQYF. CDR3 sequence (DNA): TGTGCCAGCATTGAAGAGACCCAGTACTTC.